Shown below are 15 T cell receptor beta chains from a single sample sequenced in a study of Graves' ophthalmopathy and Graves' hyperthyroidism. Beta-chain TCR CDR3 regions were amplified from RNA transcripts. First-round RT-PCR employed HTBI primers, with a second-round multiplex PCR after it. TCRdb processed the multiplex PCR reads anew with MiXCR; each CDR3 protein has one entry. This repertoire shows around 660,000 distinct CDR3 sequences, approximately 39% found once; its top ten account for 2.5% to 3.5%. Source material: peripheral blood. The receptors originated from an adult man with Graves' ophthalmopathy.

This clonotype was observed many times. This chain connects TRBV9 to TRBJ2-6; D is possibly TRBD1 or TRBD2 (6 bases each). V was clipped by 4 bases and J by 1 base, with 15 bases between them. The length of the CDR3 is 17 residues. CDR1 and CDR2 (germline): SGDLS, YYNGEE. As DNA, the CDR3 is TGTGCCAGCAGCCCCGGCGGAGGGGGATCTGGGGCCAACGTCCTGACTTTC. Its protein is CASSPGGGGSGANVLTF.

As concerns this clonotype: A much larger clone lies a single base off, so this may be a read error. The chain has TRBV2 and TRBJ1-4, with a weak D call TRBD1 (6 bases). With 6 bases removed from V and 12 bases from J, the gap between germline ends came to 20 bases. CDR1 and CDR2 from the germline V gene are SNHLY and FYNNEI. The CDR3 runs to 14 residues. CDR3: CASRDQGKDEELFF. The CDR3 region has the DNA TGTGCCAGCAGAGACCAGGGGAAGGACGAAGAACTGTTTTTT.

CDR3 residues: CASSMQVGANVLTF. For the CDR3, the DNA is TGTGCCAGTAGTATGCAGGTTGGGGCCAACGTCCTGACTTTC. This chain joins TRBV19 and TRBJ2-6, with D unclear. This CDR3 has 14 residues. Looked up from germline, CDR1 is LNHDA and CDR2 is SQIVND (reference sequence). V was trimmed by 3 bases and J by 3 bases, leaving 6 bases between them.

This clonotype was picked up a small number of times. The CDR3 loop reads CASSLLASGDQETQYF. The CDR3 DNA sequence: TGTGCCAGCAGTTTACTAGCCTCGGGAGATCAAGAGACCCAGTACTTC. The chain links TRBV12-3 or TRBV12-4 to TRBJ2-5; weak D call: TRBD2 (6 bases). CDR3 length equals 16 residues. Trimming shortened V by 2 bases and J by 2 bases, and 15 bases separated the two germline ends.

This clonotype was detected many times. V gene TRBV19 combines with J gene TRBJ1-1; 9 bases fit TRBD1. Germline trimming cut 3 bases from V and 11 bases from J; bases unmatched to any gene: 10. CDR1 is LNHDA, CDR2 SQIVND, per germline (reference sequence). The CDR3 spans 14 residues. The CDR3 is CASSITGTGYRAFF. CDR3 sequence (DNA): TGTGCCAGTAGTATCACCGGGACAGGGTATAGGGCTTTCTTT.

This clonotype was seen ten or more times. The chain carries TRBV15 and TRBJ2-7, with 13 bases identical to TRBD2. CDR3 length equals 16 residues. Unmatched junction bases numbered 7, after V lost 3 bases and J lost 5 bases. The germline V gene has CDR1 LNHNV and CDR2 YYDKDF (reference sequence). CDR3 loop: CATSRSRTSGSHEQYF. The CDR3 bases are TGTGCCACCAGCAGGTCCCGGACTAGCGGGAGCCACGAGCAGTACTTC.

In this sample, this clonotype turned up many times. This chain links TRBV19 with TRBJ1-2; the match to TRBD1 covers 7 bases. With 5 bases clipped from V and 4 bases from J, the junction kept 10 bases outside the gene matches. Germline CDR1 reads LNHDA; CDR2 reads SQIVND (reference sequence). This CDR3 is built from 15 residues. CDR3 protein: CASSAPDREVYGYTF. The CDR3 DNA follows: TGTGCCAGTAGTGCCCCCGACAGGGAAGTCTATGGCTACACCTTC.

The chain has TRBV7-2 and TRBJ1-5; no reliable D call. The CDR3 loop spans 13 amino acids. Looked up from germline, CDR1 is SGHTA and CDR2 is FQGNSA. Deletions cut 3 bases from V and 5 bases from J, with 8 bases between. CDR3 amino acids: CASSFNPDQPQHF. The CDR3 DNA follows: TGTGCCAGCAGCTTCAACCCCGATCAGCCCCAGCATTTT.

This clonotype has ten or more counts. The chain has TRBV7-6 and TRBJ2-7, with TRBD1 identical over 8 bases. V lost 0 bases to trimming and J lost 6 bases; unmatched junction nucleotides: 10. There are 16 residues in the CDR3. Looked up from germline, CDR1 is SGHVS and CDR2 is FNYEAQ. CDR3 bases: TGTGCCAGCAGCTTAGCGCCCCCGGACAGGGCGACCGAGCAGTACTTC. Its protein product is CASSLAPPDRATEQYF.

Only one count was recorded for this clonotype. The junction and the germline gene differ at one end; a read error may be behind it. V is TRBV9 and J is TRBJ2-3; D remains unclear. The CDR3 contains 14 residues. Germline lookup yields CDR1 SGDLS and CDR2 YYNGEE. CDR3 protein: CASSVDGSTDMQYF. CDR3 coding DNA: TGTGCCAGCAGCGTAGATGGTAGCACAGATATGCAGTATTTT.

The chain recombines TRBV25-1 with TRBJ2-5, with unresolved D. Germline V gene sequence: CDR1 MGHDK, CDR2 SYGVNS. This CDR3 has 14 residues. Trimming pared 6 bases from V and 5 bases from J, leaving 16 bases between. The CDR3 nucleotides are TGTGCCAGCAGCGTTGAATTGACCGGGGAGACCCAGTACTTC. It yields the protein CASSVELTGETQYF. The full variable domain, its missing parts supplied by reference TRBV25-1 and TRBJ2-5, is EADIYQTPRYLVIGTGKKITLECSQTMGHDKMYWYQQDPGMELHLIHYSYGVNSTEKGDLSSESTVSRIRTEHFPLTLESARPSHTSQYLCASSVELTGETQYFGPGTRLLVL.

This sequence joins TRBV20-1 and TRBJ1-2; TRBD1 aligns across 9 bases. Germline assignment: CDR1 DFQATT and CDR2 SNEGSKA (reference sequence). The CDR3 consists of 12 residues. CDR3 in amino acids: CSVGGGTGGYTF. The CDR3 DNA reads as TGCAGCGTTGGAGGGGGGACAGGGGGCTACACCTTC.

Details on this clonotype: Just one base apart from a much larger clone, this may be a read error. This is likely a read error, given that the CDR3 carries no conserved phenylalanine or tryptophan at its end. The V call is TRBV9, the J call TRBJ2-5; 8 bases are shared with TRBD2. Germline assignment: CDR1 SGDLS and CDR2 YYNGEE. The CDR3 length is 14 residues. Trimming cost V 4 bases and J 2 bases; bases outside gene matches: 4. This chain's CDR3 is CASSPIAGQETQYV. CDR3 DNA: TGTGCCAGCAGCCCCATAGCGGGACAAGAGACCCAGTACGTC.

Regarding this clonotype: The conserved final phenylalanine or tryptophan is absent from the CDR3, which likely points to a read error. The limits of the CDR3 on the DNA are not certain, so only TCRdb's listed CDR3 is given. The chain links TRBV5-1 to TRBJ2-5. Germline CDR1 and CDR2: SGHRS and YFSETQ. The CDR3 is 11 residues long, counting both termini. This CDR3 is CASSLVGRYYY.

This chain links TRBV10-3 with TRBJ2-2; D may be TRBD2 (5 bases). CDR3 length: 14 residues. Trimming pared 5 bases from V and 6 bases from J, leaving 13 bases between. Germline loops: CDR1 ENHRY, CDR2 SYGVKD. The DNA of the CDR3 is TGTGCCATCAGTCCTTTTCGGACTTCCGGGGAGCTGTTTTTT. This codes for CAISPFRTSGELFF.